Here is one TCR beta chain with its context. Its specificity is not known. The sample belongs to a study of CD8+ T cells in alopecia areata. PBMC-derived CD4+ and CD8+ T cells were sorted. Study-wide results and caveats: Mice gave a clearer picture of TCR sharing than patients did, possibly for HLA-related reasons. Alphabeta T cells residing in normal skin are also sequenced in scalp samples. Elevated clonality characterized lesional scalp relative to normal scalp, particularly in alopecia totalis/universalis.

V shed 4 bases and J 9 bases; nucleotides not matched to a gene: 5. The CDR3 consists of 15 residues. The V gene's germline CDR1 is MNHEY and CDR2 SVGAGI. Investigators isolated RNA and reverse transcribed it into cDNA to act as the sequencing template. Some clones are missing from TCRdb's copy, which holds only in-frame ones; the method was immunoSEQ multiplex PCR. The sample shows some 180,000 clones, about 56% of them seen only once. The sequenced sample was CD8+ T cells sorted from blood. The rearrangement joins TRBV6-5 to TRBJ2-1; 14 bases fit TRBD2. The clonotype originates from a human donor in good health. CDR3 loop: CASSLTSGGAIEQFF. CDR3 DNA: TGTGCCAGCAGTTTGACTAGCGGGGGGGCGATTGAGCAGTTCTTC.